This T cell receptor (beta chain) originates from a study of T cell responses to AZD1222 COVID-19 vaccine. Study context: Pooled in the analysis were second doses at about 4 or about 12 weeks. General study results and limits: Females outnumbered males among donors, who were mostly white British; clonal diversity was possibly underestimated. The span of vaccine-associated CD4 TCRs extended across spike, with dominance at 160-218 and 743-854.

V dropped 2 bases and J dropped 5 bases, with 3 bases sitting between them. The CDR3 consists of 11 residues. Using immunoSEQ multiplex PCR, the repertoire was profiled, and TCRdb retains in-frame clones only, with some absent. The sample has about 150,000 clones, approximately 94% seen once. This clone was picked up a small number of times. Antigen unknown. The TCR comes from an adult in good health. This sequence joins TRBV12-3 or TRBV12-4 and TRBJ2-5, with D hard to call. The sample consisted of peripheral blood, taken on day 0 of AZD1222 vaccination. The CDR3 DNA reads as TGTGCCAGCAGTTTATCGGAGACCCAGTACTTC. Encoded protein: CASSLSETQYF.